This entry features one T cell receptor (beta chain) sequence. Its target is not known. A much more abundant neighbour one base away suggests this may be a read error. Given the absence of the conserved phenylalanine or tryptophan at the CDR3 end, a read error is likely. The CDR3 runs to 13 residues. CDR1 and CDR2 from the germline V gene are DFQATT and SNEGSKA (reference sequence). Trimming took off 2 bases at V and 5 bases at J, with 12 bases between the two ends. Unique molecular identifiers were present in the TCR beta cDNA libraries. Out of roughly 0.85 to 11 million T cells, roughly 0.5 million cDNA molecules were generated. TCRdb itself ran the PCR reads through MiXCR, one entry per CDR3 protein. The sample shows about 180,000 distinct CDR3 sequences, 25% to 35% of them seen only once. The data stem from a study of post-analysis software for immune sequencing data. The study's findings and limits: When compared against controls, multiple sclerosis patients showed significantly lower normalized Chao1 diversity. Five or six TRBV segments were significantly more frequent in patients than in controls. TRBV5-6, TRBV5-1 and TRBV20-1 were among these segments.

This chain links TRBV20-1 with TRBJ1-2; tentative D call: TRBD1 (5 bases). Sample: blood. The clonotype was recovered from a girl under 18 with multiple sclerosis. The CDR3 loop is CSARQGGTYGYTY. As DNA, the CDR3 is TGCAGTGCTAGACAGGGAGGCACATATGGCTACACCTAC.